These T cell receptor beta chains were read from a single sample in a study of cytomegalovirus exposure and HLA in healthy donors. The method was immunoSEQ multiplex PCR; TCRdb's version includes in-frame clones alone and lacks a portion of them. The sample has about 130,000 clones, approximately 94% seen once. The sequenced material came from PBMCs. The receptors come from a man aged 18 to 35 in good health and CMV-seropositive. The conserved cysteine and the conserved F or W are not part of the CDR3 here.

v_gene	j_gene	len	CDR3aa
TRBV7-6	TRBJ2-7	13	ASSAGTSGGGEQY
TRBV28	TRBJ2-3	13	ASRSSGGRADTQY
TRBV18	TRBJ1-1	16	ASSPRPTGAGMNTEAF
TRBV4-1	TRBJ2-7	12	ASSLYSGNYEQY
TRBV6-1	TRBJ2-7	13	ASSEALGSPYEQY
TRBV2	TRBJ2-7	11	ASSEVGFYEQY
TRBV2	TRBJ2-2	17	ASSEDGLAGGYGTGELF
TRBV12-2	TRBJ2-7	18	ASRFPSRQGQVISSYEQY
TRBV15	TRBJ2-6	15	ATSRVDLSSGANVLT
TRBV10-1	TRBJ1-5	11	ASAGKGRQPQH
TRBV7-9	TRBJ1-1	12	ASTPGQGRTEAF
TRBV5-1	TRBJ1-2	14	ASSGPDRGGNYGYT
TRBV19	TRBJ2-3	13	ASSRTSSSTDTQY
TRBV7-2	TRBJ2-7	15	ASSLGGHRSGSYEQY
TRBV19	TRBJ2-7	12	ASSRQVPSYEQY
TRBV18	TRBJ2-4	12	ASSPQQGTDIQY
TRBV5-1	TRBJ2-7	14	ASSLRIRTGPYEQY
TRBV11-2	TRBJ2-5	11	ASSLGQGETQY
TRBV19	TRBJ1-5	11	ASRQTGAQPQH
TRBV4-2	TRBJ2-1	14	ASSQGFGEDHNEQF
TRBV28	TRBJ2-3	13	ASSIRLASTDTQY
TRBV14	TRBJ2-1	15	ASSHYLGVAGGNEQF
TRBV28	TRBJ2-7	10	ASRPGDYEQY
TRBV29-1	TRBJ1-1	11	SVWDFGPEEAF
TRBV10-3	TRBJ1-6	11	AIGGGSQLPLH
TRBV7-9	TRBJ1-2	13	ASSKPGGIGYGYT
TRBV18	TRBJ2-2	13	ASSPRQTRVGELF
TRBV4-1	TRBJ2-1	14	ASSHTIAGGYNEQF
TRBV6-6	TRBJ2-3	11	ASTRNGVKEQY